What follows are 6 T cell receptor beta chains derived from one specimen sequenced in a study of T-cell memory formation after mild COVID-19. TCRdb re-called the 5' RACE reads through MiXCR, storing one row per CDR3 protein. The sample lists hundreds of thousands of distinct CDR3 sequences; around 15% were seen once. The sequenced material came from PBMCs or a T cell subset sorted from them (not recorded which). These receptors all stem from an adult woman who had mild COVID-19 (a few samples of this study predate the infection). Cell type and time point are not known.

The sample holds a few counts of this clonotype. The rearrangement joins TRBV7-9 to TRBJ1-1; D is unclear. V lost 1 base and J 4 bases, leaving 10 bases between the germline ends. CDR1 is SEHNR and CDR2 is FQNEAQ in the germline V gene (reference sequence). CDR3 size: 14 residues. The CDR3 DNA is TGTGCCAGCAGCTTAGGTATGGTTGGCACTGAAGCTTTCTTT. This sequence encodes CASSLGMVGTEAFF.

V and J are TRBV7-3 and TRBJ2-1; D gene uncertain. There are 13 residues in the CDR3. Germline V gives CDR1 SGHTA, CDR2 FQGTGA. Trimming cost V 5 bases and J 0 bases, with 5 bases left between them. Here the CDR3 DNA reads TGTGCCAGCAGCGCCTACTCCTACAATGAGCAGTTCTTC. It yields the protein CASSAYSYNEQFF.

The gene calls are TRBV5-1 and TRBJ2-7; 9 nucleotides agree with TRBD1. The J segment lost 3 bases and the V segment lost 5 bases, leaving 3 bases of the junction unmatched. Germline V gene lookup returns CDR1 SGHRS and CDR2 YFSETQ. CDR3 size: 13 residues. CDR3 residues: CASRWTGDYEQYF. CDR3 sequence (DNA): TGCGCCAGCAGGTGGACAGGGGACTACGAGCAGTACTTC.

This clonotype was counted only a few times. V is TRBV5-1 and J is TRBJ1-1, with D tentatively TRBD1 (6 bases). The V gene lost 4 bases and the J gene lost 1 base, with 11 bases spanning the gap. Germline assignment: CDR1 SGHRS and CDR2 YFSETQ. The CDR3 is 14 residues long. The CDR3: CASSGTQGNTEAFF. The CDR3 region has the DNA TGCGCCAGCAGCGGAACACAGGGGAACACTGAAGCTTTCTTT. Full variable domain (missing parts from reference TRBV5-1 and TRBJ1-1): KAGVTQTPRYLIKTRGQQVTLSCSPISGHRSVSWYQQTPGQGLQFLFEYFSETQRNKGNFPGRFSGRQFSNSRSEMNVSTLELGDSALYLCASSGTQGNTEAFFGQGTRLTVV.

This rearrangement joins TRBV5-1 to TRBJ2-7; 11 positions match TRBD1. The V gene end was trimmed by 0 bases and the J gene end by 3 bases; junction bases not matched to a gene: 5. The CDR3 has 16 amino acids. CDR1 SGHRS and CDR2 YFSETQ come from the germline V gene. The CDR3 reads CASSLAAGQGVYEQYF. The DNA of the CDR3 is TGCGCCAGCAGCTTGGCCGCGGGACAGGGGGTCTACGAGCAGTACTTC.

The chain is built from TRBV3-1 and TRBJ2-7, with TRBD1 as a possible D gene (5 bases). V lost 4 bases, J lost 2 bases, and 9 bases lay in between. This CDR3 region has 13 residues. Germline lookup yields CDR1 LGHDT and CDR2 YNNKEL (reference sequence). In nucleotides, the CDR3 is TGTGCCAGCAGCCCCAGGGCACCCTACGAGCAGTACTTC. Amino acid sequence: CASSPRAPYEQYF.